This T cell receptor (beta chain) was obtained from a study of blood T cell repertoires in COVID-19. The germline CDR1 and CDR2 sequences are SGHTA and FQGNSA. CDR3 length: 14 residues. The V end lost 1 base, the J end lost 2 bases, and 8 bases lay between the germline ends. Using immunoSEQ multiplex PCR, the repertoire was profiled, and TCRdb retains in-frame clones only, with some absent. Of some 50,000 clones in the sample, about nine tenths were seen once. The sequence was obtained from a man aged 50 to 60 with active COVID-19. This chain uses TRBV7-2 with TRBJ1-2; the D gene is possibly TRBD1 (5 bases). The sequenced sample was peripheral blood. CDR3 protein: CASSLEGRNYGYTF. The CDR3 DNA reads as TGTGCCAGCAGCTTAGAGGGGCGGAACTATGGCTACACCTTC.